These T cell receptor beta chains were read from a single sample in a study of blood T cells in healthy people across ages. MiXCR, applied by TCRdb to the 5' RACE reads, yields one record per CDR3 protein. The table lists around 1.5 million distinct CDR3 sequences, around 39% of them singletons, with around 8% in the top ten. Material: blood. The receptors shown here come from a woman aged 18-29 years in good health. Both conserved end residues are part of each CDR3. A D gene is named only where the DNA matches it firmly. Some rows have no size entry. The others give once, few or many, or a class for an expanded clone.

j_call clone_size d_call v_call cdr3_nt cdr3_aa
TRBJ2-5 . TRBD2 TRBV9 TGTGCCAGCAGCGTAGCTGGGACTAGCGGAGAGACCCAGTACTTC CASSVAGTSGETQYF
TRBJ2-5 . . TRBV5-1 TGCGCCAGCAGCTTTGTGCGCTTCCAAGAGACCCAGTACTTC CASSFVRFQETQYF
TRBJ2-5 . . TRBV24-1 TGTGCCACCAGTACGGGTGTGACTTGCGGCCAAGAGACCCAGTACTTC CATSTGVTCGQETQYF
TRBJ2-1 many . TRBV29-1 TGCAGCGTACAAGACTCGAATTACAATGAGCAGTTCTTC CSVQDSNYNEQFF
TRBJ2-5 . . TRBV4-2 TGTGCCAGCAGCCAAGCCCGCGATTTGGGGACCCAGTACTTC CASSQARDLGTQYF
TRBJ1-1 . . TRBV20-1 TGCAGTGCTAAACTCGGGGGGGCACGGACTGAAGCTTTCTTT CSAKLGGARTEAFF
TRBJ2-5 . . TRBV7-9 TGTGCCAGCAGCTCCCTCATCTATGAGCAGTACTTC CASSSLIYEQYF
TRBJ2-5 few . TRBV7-2 TGTGCCAGCAGCGGATCTAGGGCCTCGTTCGAGACCCAGTACTTC CASSGSRASFETQYF
TRBJ2-3 . TRBD1 TRBV20-1 TGCAGTTGTACAGGGGGGAGCACAGATACGCAGTATTTT CSCTGGSTDTQYF
TRBJ2-7 . . TRBV9 TGTGCCAGTAGCGATGGGACAAACTACGAGCAGTACTTC CASSDGTNYEQYF
TRBJ2-3 . TRBD2 TRBV29-1 TGCAGCCTAAGGCTAGCGGGGGGGATCACAGATACGCAGTATTTT CSLRLAGGITDTQYF
TRBJ2-3 . . TRBV24-1 TGTGCCACCAGTAAGACAGGCTCTTCGGGTACGCAGTATTTT CATSKTGSSGTQYF
TRBJ2-7 . TRBD2 TRBV27 TGTGCCAGCACCGACGAAGCGGGGGGCGACTACAATGAGCAGTACTTC CASTDEAGGDYNEQYF
TRBJ1-4 . . TRBV7-2 TGTGCCAGCAGCCCCTCCTGGGGGGAAAAACTGTTTTTT CASSPSWGEKLFF
TRBJ2-7 few TRBD1 TRBV5-1 TGCGCCAGCAGCTTGCCCCGGGACAGTTCCTACGAGCAGTACTTC CASSLPRDSSYEQYF
TRBJ2-5 . . TRBV7-6 TGTGCCAGCAGTTCTCTAGCGCTAGGGACCCAGTACTTC CASSSLALGTQYF
TRBJ2-3 . . TRBV20-1 TGCAGTGCTAGCGGGGTAGCGGCTTACACAGATACGCAGTATTTT CSASGVAAYTDTQYF